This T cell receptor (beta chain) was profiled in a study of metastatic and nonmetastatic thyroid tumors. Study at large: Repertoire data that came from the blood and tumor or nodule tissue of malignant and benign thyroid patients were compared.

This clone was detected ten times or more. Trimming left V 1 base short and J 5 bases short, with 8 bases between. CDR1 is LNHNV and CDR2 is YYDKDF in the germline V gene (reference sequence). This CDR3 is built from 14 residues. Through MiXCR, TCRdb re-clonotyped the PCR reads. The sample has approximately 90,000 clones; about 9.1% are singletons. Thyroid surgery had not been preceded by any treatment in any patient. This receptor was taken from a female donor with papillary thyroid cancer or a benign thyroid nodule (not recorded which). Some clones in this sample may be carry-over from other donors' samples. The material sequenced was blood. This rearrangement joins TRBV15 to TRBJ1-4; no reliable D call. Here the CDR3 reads CATSRGSKNEKLFF. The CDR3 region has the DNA TGTGCCACCAGCAGAGGCAGTAAGAATGAAAAACTGTTTTTT.